These T cell receptor beta chains were read from a single sample in a study of OX40 agonist ivuxolimab in advanced cancers. Sequenced by immunoSEQ multiplex PCR; TCRdb stores in-frame clones only, minus some. The sample consists of about 58,000 clones, 75% to 85% of them appearing once. Source: CD4+ or CD8+ T cells sorted from blood, taken in a trial of the OX40 agonist ivuxolimab. The receptors were sampled from an adult with an advanced solid tumor such as melanoma, head and neck, liver or kidney cancer. Each CDR3 is given with its conserved first and last residue. The D gene is left open where the match is weak. Some rows mark clone size as missing; the rest say once, few, many or name a class of expanded clone.

d_call,j_call,clone_size,v_call,cdr3_nt,cdr3_aa
NA,TRBJ2-5,few,TRBV14,TGTGCCAGCAGCCAGGGGGGCAGAGGTTTTTGGGAGACCCAGTACTTC,CASSQGGRGFWETQYF
NA,TRBJ1-5,NA,TRBV2,TGTGCCAGCCTCCGCTTCCCCAATCAGCCCCAGCATTTT,CASLRFPNQPQHF
TRBD2,TRBJ2-1,NA,TRBV11-2,TGTGCCAGCAGCTTAGTTCTAGCGGGAGGCTACAATGAGCAGTTCTTC,CASSLVLAGGYNEQFF
NA,TRBJ2-2,NA,TRBV6-5,TGTGCCAGCAGTTACGCCTCTGCCACGAACACCGGGGAGCTGTTTTTT,CASSYASATNTGELFF
NA,TRBJ2-7,NA,TRBV10-3,TGTGCCATCAGTGAGTCGGGCAGCCAAGGGCAGTACTTC,CAISESGSQGQYF
TRBD1,TRBJ1-2,NA,TRBV6-1,TGTGCCAGCAGTGAAGCGGGGCTGGGACAGCCAGCTAACTATGGCTACACCTTC,CASSEAGLGQPANYGYTF
TRBD1,TRBJ1-1,once,TRBV7-9,TGTGCCAGCAGCACCGGGACAGCGAACACTGAAGCTTTCTTT,CASSTGTANTEAFF
NA,TRBJ2-4,NA,TRBV2,TGTGCCAGCAGTGAGTCTCCGATTACAACCCCCAAAAACATTCAGTACTTC,CASSESPITTPKNIQYF
NA,TRBJ2-2,once,TRBV5-1,TGCGCCAGCAGCTCGGCGGGACAGAGAACCGGGGAGCTGTTTTTT,CASSSAGQRTGELFF
NA,TRBJ1-5,NA,TRBV7-2,TGTGCCAGCAGCTTAGGGCCTATTGGGCAAGGAAATCAGCCCCAGCATTTT,CASSLGPIGQGNQPQHF
TRBD2,TRBJ2-1,NA,TRBV5-6,TGTGCCAGCAGCTCAAGACTAGCGGGAGGGTTCAATGAGCAGTTCTTC,CASSSRLAGGFNEQFF
TRBD2,TRBJ2-3,once,TRBV9,TGTGCCAGCAGCGTAGGGTTAGCGGGGGGGCACACAGATACGCAGTATTTT,CASSVGLAGGHTDTQYF
NA,TRBJ2-3,NA,TRBV6-5,TGTGCCAGCAGTATCGTACAGAGCCCCCCAGATACGCAGTATTTT,CASSIVQSPPDTQYF
NA,TRBJ1-3,NA,TRBV5-1,TGCGCCAGCAGCCTTTCTCCGGGAGATGGAAACACCATATATTTT,CASSLSPGDGNTIYF
NA,TRBJ1-4,once,TRBV5-6,TGTGCCAGCAGCTTGAGGGACGGCCCTGGGGGAAAACTGTTTTTT,CASSLRDGPGGKLFF
NA,TRBJ2-5,NA,TRBV6-1,TGTGCCAGCAGTGAAAGGTACGATCAAGAGACCCAGTACTTC,CASSERYDQETQYF
NA,TRBJ2-1,NA,TRBV7-2,TGTGCCAGCAGCTTAAGTGTCGCCGACTACAATGAGCAGTTCTTC,CASSLSVADYNEQFF
TRBD2,TRBJ2-2,NA,TRBV6-1,TGTGCCAGCCTTGGACTAGCCACCGGGGAGCTGTTTTTT,CASLGLATGELFF
TRBD2,TRBJ2-2,NA,TRBV6-5,TGTGCCAGCAGTACTAGCGCAAATACCGGGGAGCTGTTTTTT,CASSTSANTGELFF
NA,TRBJ1-2,NA,TRBV2,TGTGCCAGCAGAACGCCTCGGGCCGACGGGGGCTACACCTTC,CASRTPRADGGYTF
NA,TRBJ1-1,few,TRBV20-1,TGCAGTGCCCTGGACAACACTGAAGCTTTCTTT,CSALDNTEAFF
NA,TRBJ2-5,NA,TRBV6-5,TGTGCCAGCGGACTGGCCGGGACCAGCCAAGAGACCCAGTACTTC,CASGLAGTSQETQYF
TRBD2,TRBJ2-7,once,TRBV30,TGTGCCTGGAGTGTACTTCGACTAGCGGGGAGGGGGAACTCCTACGAGCAGTACTTC,CAWSVLRLAGRGNSYEQYF
NA,TRBJ2-7,NA,TRBV5-1,TGCGCCAGCAGCTCCAGATCGAGCCACGAGCAGTACTTC,CASSSRSSHEQYF
NA,TRBJ2-5,NA,TRBV27,TGTGCCAGCAGTTTATTTAGACAAGAGACCCAGTACTTC,CASSLFRQETQYF
TRBD1,TRBJ1-1,NA,TRBV6-5,TGTGCCAGCAGTTACGGAACCGGGACAGCGAACACTGAAGCTTTCTTT,CASSYGTGTANTEAFF
TRBD1,TRBJ2-1,NA,TRBV4-1,TGCGCCAGCAGCGACCGGGACAGGGTCTCAAATGAGCAGTTCTTC,CASSDRDRVSNEQFF
NA,TRBJ2-4,NA,TRBV10-1,TGCGCCAGCAGTGAGTCGGAGGGCAACATTCAGTACTTC,CASSESEGNIQYF
TRBD1,TRBJ1-2,many,TRBV30,TGTGCCTGGAGTGTACAACAGGGGGTTGGCTACACCTTC,CAWSVQQGVGYTF
NA,TRBJ2-3,NA,TRBV7-9,TGTGCCAGCAGCGTCGGACTAACAGATACGCAGTATTTT,CASSVGLTDTQYF
TRBD1,TRBJ2-7,NA,TRBV30,TGTGCCTGGGTCCGGGACAGGGGAATCCTAGGCCACGAGCAGTACTTC,CAWVRDRGILGHEQYF
TRBD1,TRBJ1-2,NA,TRBV28,TGTGCCAGCACGATCCCCGACAGGGTTTATACCTTC,CASTIPDRVYTF
TRBD1,TRBJ2-7,NA,TRBV7-9,TGTGCCAGCAGCCCCGGACAGGGTAGAACCTACGAGCAGTACTTC,CASSPGQGRTYEQYF
TRBD2,TRBJ2-1,NA,TRBV11-2,TGTGCCAGCAGCGTGAGCGGGGGGCCTTACAATGAGCAGTTCTTC,CASSVSGGPYNEQFF
NA,TRBJ2-5,NA,TRBV7-7,TGTGCTAGCAGGCCCCCAAGGAAAGAGACCCAGTACTTC,CASRPPRKETQYF
TRBD1,TRBJ1-2,once,TRBV5-1,TGCGCCAGCAGCTCAGGACAGGAGAGCTACACCTTC,CASSSGQESYTF
NA,TRBJ2-3,NA,TRBV5-4,TGTGCCAGCAGCTCGCTTCCTTACAGGGTGTACACAGATACGCAGTATTTT,CASSSLPYRVYTDTQYF
NA,TRBJ1-1,NA,TRBV7-8,TGTGCCAGCAGCCCCCGGACGGGGATGAACACTGAAGCTTTCTTT,CASSPRTGMNTEAFF
TRBD1,TRBJ2-7,NA,TRBV7-9,TGTGCCAGCAGCTTCCGGGACAGGGGGTCGAGCGAGCAGTACTTC,CASSFRDRGSSEQYF
NA,TRBJ1-6,NA,TRBV7-9,TGTGCCAGCAGCTTAGGGGCCCCAGGGGTTAATTCACCCCTCCACTTT,CASSLGAPGVNSPLHF
NA,TRBJ2-4,NA,TRBV7-8,TGTGCCAGCAGCTCCCCATATAAAGCCAAAAACATTCAGTACTTC,CASSSPYKAKNIQYF
NA,TRBJ2-3,NA,TRBV19,TGTGCCAGTAGGCCCCGCTTGGAGGGGGCAGATACGCAGTATTTT,CASRPRLEGADTQYF
NA,TRBJ1-5,once,TRBV5-1,TGCGCCAGCAGCCCGGGGGGTTTGGGAGCTCAGCCCCAGCATTTT,CASSPGGLGAQPQHF
NA,TRBJ1-1,NA,TRBV25-1,TGTGCCAGCAGTTTAGTAGGGAACACTGAAGCTTTCTTT,CASSLVGNTEAFF
NA,TRBJ1-3,medium-sized,TRBV30,TGTGCCTGGAGTGTGGGCGGAGGAAACACCATATATTTT,CAWSVGGGNTIYF
NA,TRBJ1-2,NA,TRBV6-1,TGTGCCAGCAGAGATCAGGGTTATGGCTACACCTTC,CASRDQGYGYTF
NA,TRBJ2-1,NA,TRBV5-4,TGTGCCAGCAGCTTGGTAGTTGGGCCATTTCTTGCGGGGGCCCTTAGGGAGCAGTTCTTC,CASSLVVGPFLAGALREQFF